This TCR beta chain originates from a study of cytomegalovirus exposure and HLA in healthy donors. For the study at large: Among about 190 million T cells, an earlier analysis found 117 million unique TCR beta sequences.

Concerning this clone itself: Its antigen is currently unknown.

This CDR3 comprises 12 residues. Trimming took off 7 bases at V and 7 bases at J, with 13 bases between the two ends. Germline assignment: CDR1 SSHAT and CDR2 FNYEAQ (reference sequence). Study-level findings and limits: CMV serostatus stood as the only immune exposure information on hand. Later analysis found that TCR beta chains associated with HLA were more clonally expanded than other, equally common chains. Researchers reported in a later analysis that a missense DCLRE1C variant was tied to TCR beta V- and J-gene trimming.

PCR amplification relied on 60 Vbeta primers (plus 13 Jbeta primers). Sequencing used immunoSEQ multiplex PCR; TCRdb keeps in-frame clones, though not all of them. The sample lists 95,000 to 130,000 clones; 55% to 65% were seen once. The sequenced sample consisted of PBMCs. The V gene is TRBV7-7, the J gene TRBJ1-2, with TRBD1 as a possible D gene (6 bases). The TCR was taken from a middle-aged woman in good health and CMV-seropositive. The CDR3 region is CASKKRTVGYTF. CDR3 in DNA: TGTGCCAGCAAAAAACGGACAGTTGGCTACACCTTC.